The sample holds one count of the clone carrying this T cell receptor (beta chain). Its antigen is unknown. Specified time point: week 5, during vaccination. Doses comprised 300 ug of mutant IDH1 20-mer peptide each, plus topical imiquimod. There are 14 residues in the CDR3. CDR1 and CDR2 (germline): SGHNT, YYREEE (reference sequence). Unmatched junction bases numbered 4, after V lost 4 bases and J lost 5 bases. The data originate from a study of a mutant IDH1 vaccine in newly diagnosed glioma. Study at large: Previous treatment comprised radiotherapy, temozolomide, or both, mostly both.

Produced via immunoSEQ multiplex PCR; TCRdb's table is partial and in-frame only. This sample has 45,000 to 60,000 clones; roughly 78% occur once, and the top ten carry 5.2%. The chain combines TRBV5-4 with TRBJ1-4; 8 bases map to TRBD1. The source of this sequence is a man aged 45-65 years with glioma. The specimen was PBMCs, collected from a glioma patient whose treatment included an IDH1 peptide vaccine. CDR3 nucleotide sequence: TGTGCCAGCAGCGAAAGGGACAGGAATGAAAAACTGTTTTTT. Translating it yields CASSERDRNEKLFF.